Listed here is a single TCR beta chain. This sample is drawn from a study of T cells expressing NK-cell markers. This CDR3 region has 13 residues. TCRdb reprocessed the 5' RACE reads and keeps a single row for each CDR3 protein, giving no DNA. The table lists 400,000 to 550,000 distinct CDR3 sequences. The sequenced sample consisted of blood T cells: a sorted CD56 or NKG2C T cell subset, CD4+ or CD8+ T cells, or bulk PBMC T cells (not recorded which). The V call is TRBV12-3 or TRBV12-4, the J call TRBJ1-6. The sequence derives from a woman aged 18-70 years in good health. CDR3 in amino acids: CASSSLRVSPLHF.